This TCR beta chain was identified during a study of T cell responses to AZD1222 COVID-19 vaccine. Overall study results and limits: A rise in Spike-specific TCR breadth and depth followed two AZD1222 doses. Nearly half of spike-specific TCRs reportedly target unmutated variant regions.

V gave up 1 base and J gave up 3 bases, with 13 bases separating them. The CDR3 contains 16 residues. CDR1 and CDR2 from the germline V gene are KGHSH and LQKENI. With regard to this clone: Its antigen is unknown.

Produced via immunoSEQ multiplex PCR; TCRdb's table is partial and in-frame only. The profile shows roughly 120,000 clones, approximately 84% of them singletons. The sample in question was peripheral blood, obtained on day 0 of AZD1222 vaccination. V gene TRBV18 combines with J gene TRBJ2-1; D may match TRBD1 or TRBD2 (5 bases each). This clonotype was obtained from an adult in good health. The CDR3 sequence is CASSPLSLRGYNEQFF. The DNA for the CDR3 is TGTGCCAGCTCACCACTTTCCTTGAGGGGCTACAATGAGCAGTTCTTC.